The rows below give T cell receptor beta chains drawn from one sample of a study of technical replicates of blood from a few donors. The method was immunoSEQ multiplex PCR; TCRdb's version includes in-frame clones alone and lacks a portion of them. Here the sample spans approximately 65,000 clones, around nine tenths being singletons. The sample comprised PBMCs. The receptors stem from a human donor in good health. Some clones in this sample may be carry-over from other donors' samples. Both conserved end residues are part of each CDR3. D genes are given only for firm matches. Only some rows state a clone size, as once, few, many or a class for expanded clones.

>TRBD2|TRBJ2-7|TRBV30|NA
TGTGCCTGGACCCGGGCTAGCGGGAGCTCCTACGAGCAGTACTTC
CAWTRASGSSYEQYF
>TRBD1|TRBJ1-5|TRBV2|NA
TGTGCCAGCCAACCGGGACAGAGGGATTCGGCCCAGCATTTT
CASQPGQRDSAQHF
>NA|TRBJ2-7|TRBV7-2|NA
TGTGCCAGCAGCTTAGGAGTTTCGAGCTCCTACGAGCAGTACTTC
CASSLGVSSSYEQYF
>TRBD2|TRBJ2-7|TRBV4-3|NA
TGCGCCAGCAGCCAAGGGGAGGGGAGGAACGAGCAGTACTTC
CASSQGEGRNEQYF
>NA|TRBJ2-1|TRBV7-3|NA
TGTGCCAGCAGAGGGTCCATAGGAGGTGAGCAGTTCTTC
CASRGSIGGEQFF
>TRBD1|TRBJ1-6|TRBV27|NA
TGTGCCAGCAGTCCACGACAGGGGGGTGCACCCCTCCACTTT
CASSPRQGGAPLHF
>NA|TRBJ2-1|TRBV6-4|NA
TGTGCCAGCAGTGCCAGCCCAGGGTCCTACAATGAGCAGTTCTTC
CASSASPGSYNEQFF
>NA|TRBJ2-3|TRBV5-4|NA
TGTGCCAGCCATGAGGGGGGCACAGATACGCAGTATTTT
CASHEGGTDTQYF
>NA|TRBJ2-5|TRBV21-1|NA
TGTGCCAGCAGCAAAGCGACTAGCGGGAAGGAGGAGACCCAGTACTTC
CASSKATSGKEETQYF
>NA|TRBJ1-1|TRBV27|NA
TGTGCCAGCAGTTCCCCCCCAGGGGCCACTGAAGCTTTCTTT
CASSSPPGATEAFF
>NA|TRBJ1-5|TRBV18|NA
TGTGCCAGCTCACCACAGCAGGATCAGCCCCAGCATTTT
CASSPQQDQPQHF
>NA|TRBJ2-7|TRBV18|NA
TGTGCCAGCTCACCAGCGATAAAAGTCGAGCAGTACTTC
CASSPAIKVEQYF
>NA|TRBJ1-2|TRBV4-3|NA
TGCGCCAGCAGTCAGGGCCTTCTGTGGTCCAACTATGGCTACACCTTC
CASSQGLLWSNYGYTF
>TRBD2|TRBJ2-1|TRBV4-2|NA
TGTGCCAGCAGCCAAGAGTACGGGGGGGCTGCCTACAATGAGCAGTTCTTC
CASSQEYGGAAYNEQFF
>NA|TRBJ2-5|TRBV6-6|NA
TGTGCCAGCAGTCCTTGGGCCCTAGAGACCCAGTACTTC
CASSPWALETQYF
>NA|TRBJ2-1|TRBV20-1|NA
TGCAGTGCCCCCGCGGGGCCAGGCCAGTTCTTC
CSAPAGPGQFF
>TRBD2|TRBJ2-3|TRBV5-1|once
TGCGCCAGCAGCTGGGGCTGGGGAGGGAGCACAGATACGCAGTATTTT
CASSWGWGGSTDTQYF
>NA|TRBJ2-7|TRBV11-1|NA
TGTGCCAGCAGCCGTATATGGGACGGGGGCTCCTACGAGCAGTACTTC
CASSRIWDGGSYEQYF
>NA|TRBJ1-2|TRBV5-1|NA
TGCGCCAGCAGCTCCAGCACGCGAGGGGGTGGCTATGGCTACACCTTC
CASSSSTRGGGYGYTF
>NA|TRBJ2-2|TRBV25-1|NA
TGTGCCAGCAGTGTCAAGCCCGGCACCGGGGAGCTGTTTTTT
CASSVKPGTGELFF
>NA|TRBJ2-7|TRBV28|NA
TGTGCCAGCAGTTACGCAGCGGCGAACTCCTACGAGCAGTACTTC
CASSYAAANSYEQYF
>TRBD2|TRBJ2-1|TRBV10-1|NA
TGCGCCCGACCAACGACTAGCGGGAGGGCCCCCTCCTACAATGAGCAGTTCTTC
CARPTTSGRAPSYNEQFF
>TRBD2|TRBJ2-5|TRBV5-1|NA
TGCGCCAGCAACCCGGGGGCTAGCGGGAGTTCGGGTGAGACCCAGTACTTC
CASNPGASGSSGETQYF
>NA|TRBJ2-7|TRBV5-1|NA
TGCGCCAGCAGCTTGGAGGGGCCCCCTACCTACGAGCAGTACTTC
CASSLEGPPTYEQYF
>NA|TRBJ1-2|TRBV14|NA
TGTGCCAGCAGCCAAGAGATTGCGGGGACTGGCTACACCTTC
CASSQEIAGTGYTF
>TRBD1|TRBJ2-7|TRBV4-3|NA
TGCGCCAGCAGCCAACCGGGACAGGGCTTCCGGGAGCAGTACTTC
CASSQPGQGFREQYF
>NA|TRBJ2-1|TRBV4-3|NA
TGCGCCAGCAGCCGCGGGAATGAGCAGTTCTTC
CASSRGNEQFF
>TRBD2|TRBJ2-5|TRBV4-1|few
TGCGCCAGCAGCCAACTCGGACTAGCGGGAGGGAACCATCCGCAAGAGACCCAGTACTTC
CASSQLGLAGGNHPQETQYF
>NA|TRBJ1-1|TRBV5-4|NA
TGTGCCAGCAGCCCAGGCGGGGGCCGGGGCACTGAAGCTTTCTTT
CASSPGGGRGTEAFF
>TRBD1|TRBJ2-2|TRBV6-6|NA
TGTGCCAGCAGCAGGACAGGGCCCCATGGCGGGGAGCTGTTTTTT
CASSRTGPHGGELFF
>NA|TRBJ1-1|TRBV4-3|NA
TGCGCCAGCAGCCAAGACAACGGACAGATGAACACTGAAGCTTTCTTT
CASSQDNGQMNTEAFF
>NA|TRBJ1-5|TRBV16|NA
TGTGCCAGCAGCCAAAGACACCCGCAATCCTCCCCAGTACTCAATAGCAATCAGCCCCAGCATTTT
CASSQRHPQSSPVLNSNQPQHF
>TRBD1|TRBJ1-2|TRBV18|NA
TGTGCCAGCTCACCACAGGGACAGGCCTTCAACGGCTACACCTTC
CASSPQGQAFNGYTF
>NA|TRBJ2-7|TRBV7-2|NA
TGTGCCAGCAGCCCAATCTCCTACGAGCAGTACTTC
CASSPISYEQYF
>NA|TRBJ2-5|TRBV27|once
TGTGCCAGCAGAACCCCTAAAGAGACCCAGTACTTC
CASRTPKETQYF
>NA|TRBJ2-3|TRBV27|NA
TGTGCCAGCAGGTTCCATAGGGGGTACCTGGGGGGCACAGATACGCAGTATTTT
CASRFHRGYLGGTDTQYF
>TRBD2|TRBJ2-1|TRBV7-8|once
TGTGCCAGCAGCTTAGGACTAGCGGGGGTTGGTGAGCAGTTCTTC
CASSLGLAGVGEQFF
>NA|TRBJ1-2|TRBV4-2|few
TGTGCCAGCAGCCAAGATAGTCTGACAGTCATGGTCTATGGCTACACCTTC
CASSQDSLTVMVYGYTF
>NA|TRBJ2-7|TRBV20-1|NA
TGCAGTGCTAGTCTGGCGGACGAGCAGTACTTC
CSASLADEQYF
>NA|TRBJ1-2|TRBV18|NA
TGTGCCAGCTCACCGGGAGGCGGGAAGGACTATGGCTACACCTTC
CASSPGGGKDYGYTF
>NA|TRBJ1-1|TRBV21-1|medium-sized
TGTGCCAGCAGCACTGGAGATGAAGCTTTCTTT
CASSTGDEAFF
>NA|TRBJ2-3|TRBV5-4|NA
TGTGCCAGCAGCTTGGAGGTGGCTGGAGCTGCAGATACGCAGTATTTT
CASSLEVAGAADTQYF